This T cell receptor beta chain was obtained from a study of T cell responses to AZD1222 COVID-19 vaccine. Clones were sequenced by immunoSEQ multiplex PCR, and TCRdb holds only the in-frame ones, with some missing. The repertoire holds 100,000 to 120,000 clones, 92% seen once, with less than 2.5% in the top ten. The CDR3 sequence is 13 residues long. V was clipped by 1 base and J by 17 bases; unmatched bases: 5. The germline V gene has CDR1 LGHDT and CDR2 YNNKEL (reference sequence). Study results and limitations: At baseline, seropositivity was found in only six or seven AZD1222 recipients. Donors were chiefly white British, with a greater number of females, and clonal diversity was perhaps underestimated.

As for this clone: Its antigen remains unidentified.

The receptor was isolated from an adult who received the AZD1222 COVID-19 vaccine. The specimen comprised peripheral blood, sampled 28 days after the second AZD1222 dose. This chain uses TRBV3-1 (or the pseudogene TRBV3-2) with TRBJ1-6; TRBD1 agrees at 10 bases. CDR3 sequence: CASSQGRDRGFHF. CDR3 DNA sequence: TGTGCCAGCAGCCAAGGCCGGGACAGGGGTTTCCACTTT.